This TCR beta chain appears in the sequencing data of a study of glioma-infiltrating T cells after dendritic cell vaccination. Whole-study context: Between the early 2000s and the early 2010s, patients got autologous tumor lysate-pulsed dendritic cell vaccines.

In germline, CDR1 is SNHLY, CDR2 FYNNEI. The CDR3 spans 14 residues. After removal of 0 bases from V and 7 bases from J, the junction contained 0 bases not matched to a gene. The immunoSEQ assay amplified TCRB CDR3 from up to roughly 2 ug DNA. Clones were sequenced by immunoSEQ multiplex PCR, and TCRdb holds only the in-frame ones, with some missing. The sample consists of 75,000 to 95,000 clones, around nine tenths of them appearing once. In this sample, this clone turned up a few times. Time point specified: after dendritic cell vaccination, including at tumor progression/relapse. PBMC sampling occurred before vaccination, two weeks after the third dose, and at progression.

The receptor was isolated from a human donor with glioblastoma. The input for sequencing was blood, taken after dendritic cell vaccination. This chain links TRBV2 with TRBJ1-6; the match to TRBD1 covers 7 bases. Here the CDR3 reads CASSEATGNSPLHF. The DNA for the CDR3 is TGTGCCAGCAGTGAAGCGACAGGGAATTCACCCCTCCACTTT.